The 9 T cell receptor beta chains below were found in one sample sequenced in a study of T cell responses to AZD1222 COVID-19 vaccine. Only in-frame clones appear in the TCRdb table, and some are missing; sequencing was by immunoSEQ multiplex PCR. The table includes about 150,000 clones, about 87% detected once. The sequenced sample was peripheral blood, obtained 28 days after the second AZD1222 dose. The receptors were sampled from an adult who received the AZD1222 COVID-19 vaccine.

This CDR3 reads CAWSPGDNQPQHF. The CDR3 nucleotides read TGTGCCTGGAGTCCGGGGGACAATCAGCCCCAGCATTTT. This chain uses TRBV30 with TRBJ1-5; D perhaps matches TRBD1 (5 bases). V dropped 2 bases and J dropped 3 bases, with 8 bases sitting between them. This CDR3 spans 13 amino acids. Per germline, CDR1 GTSNPN and CDR2 SVGIG (reference sequence).

This clone is a singleton in its sample. The chain is built from TRBV10-3 and TRBJ1-1, with D perhaps matching TRBD1 (6 bases). The CDR3 is 12 residues long. CDR1 is ENHRY, CDR2 SYGVKD, per germline. The V and J ends lost 10 bases and 1 base respectively, with 10 bases between them. The CDR3 protein is CASQDRNTEAFF. The CDR3 nucleotides are TGTGCCAGCCAGGACAGGAACACTGAAGCTTTCTTT.

This rearrangement joins TRBV10-3 to TRBJ1-1; 7 nucleotides align to TRBD1. The V gene end was trimmed by 2 bases and the J gene end by 4 bases; junction bases not matched to a gene: 7. Per germline, CDR1 ENHRY and CDR2 SYGVKD. The CDR3 is 15 residues long. For the CDR3, the DNA is TGTGCCATCAGTGAGATGGCAGGGGGAAGCACTGAAGCTTTCTTT. Its translation is CAISEMAGGSTEAFF.

Here the CDR3 reads CASSQKAFSTDTQYF. CDR3 DNA sequence: TGCGCCAGCAGCCAAAAAGCGTTTAGCACAGATACGCAGTATTTT. The chain has TRBV4-1 and TRBJ2-3; D is unresolved. This CDR3 is built from 15 residues. The ends were cut back, 2 bases at V and 0 bases at J, with 9 bases in the middle. Germline V gives CDR1 MGHRA, CDR2 YSYEKL.

The chain links TRBV4-2 to TRBJ2-1, with no clear D. The ends were cut back, 1 base at V and 9 bases at J, with 7 bases in the middle. This CDR3 spans 12 amino acids. From germline, CDR1 is LGHNA and CDR2 YNFKEQ. The CDR3 sequence: CASSQATAEQFF. CDR3 DNA sequence: TGTGCCAGCAGCCAAGCAACTGCTGAGCAGTTCTTC.

The chain is built from TRBV4-2 and TRBJ2-7, with D possibly TRBD1 on 6 matching bases. The CDR3 covers 13 residues. CDR1 and CDR2 from the germline V gene are LGHNA and YNFKEQ. Trimming removed 3 bases at V and 4 bases at J, with 10 bases between. Here the CDR3 reads CASSQTQGYEQYF. CDR3 bases: TGTGCCAGCAGCCAGACCCAGGGGTACGAGCAGTACTTC.

In the case of this clone: Other DNA variants within this sample encode the same CDR3. The chain links TRBV5-1 to TRBJ1-5, with TRBD1 as a possible D gene (5 bases). This CDR3 is 15 amino acids long. Germline lookup yields CDR1 SGHRS and CDR2 YFSETQ. V was trimmed by 0 bases and J by 0 bases, leaving 7 bases between them. CDR3 nucleotide sequence: TGCGCCAGCAGCTTGGAGGGGAATAGCAATCAGCCCCAGCATTTT. This translates into CASSLEGNSNQPQHF.

The chain combines TRBV5-1 with TRBJ2-7; D might be TRBD2 (5 bases). V was cut by 2 bases and J by 2 bases, with 8 bases left in between. CDR1 and CDR2 (germline): SGHRS, YFSETQ. The CDR3 totals 13 residues. CDR3 protein: CASSFEGTYEQYF. Here the CDR3 DNA reads TGCGCCAGCAGCTTTGAGGGAACCTACGAGCAGTACTTC.

V is TRBV4-2 and J is TRBJ2-7; possible D gene TRBD2, 6 bases. There are 15 residues in the CDR3. CDR1 and CDR2 (germline): LGHNA, YNFKEQ. Trimming stripped 4 bases from V and 3 bases from J, with 16 bases between. The CDR3 loop is CASSPSAGRNYEQYF. The CDR3 DNA reads as TGTGCCAGCAGCCCTTCCGCCGGGAGAAACTACGAGCAGTACTTC.